Included here is one T cell receptor beta chain sequence, with context. This receptor's antigen is unknown. At one of its ends the junction is not consistent with the germline gene, which may arise from a read error. These data originate in a study of memory CD4+ T cells and cytomegalovirus serostatus (dated by TCRdb to the late 2010s). With respect to the entire study: The cohort comprised 33 healthy Belgian adults, 9 CMV seropositive and about 25 CMV seronegative. To replicate a published TCR-based CMV serostatus classifier, the study sequenced CD4+ memory TCRbeta repertoires from a Belgian cohort whose cytomegalovirus serostatus was known. Findings and caveats that apply to the study as a whole: For predicting CMV serostatus, the median bootstrapped AUC was 0.95 using the original framework and about 0.9 using a US-trained random forest. Only CD4+CD45RO+ memory cells were sequenced, unlike the original study, which covered naive and memory CD4+ and CD8+ populations. Among the roughly 160 previously reported CMV-associated TCRbeta sequences, 67 showed up in the CD4+ memory repertoires, with each one found in between one and five individuals. The results were interpreted as suggesting that the CMV-associated TCR signature is largely present in the CD4+ memory repertoire. A median bootstrapped AUC of about 0.95 with a 95% CI of 0.76-1.00 was achieved on the Belgian cohort by the original-framework classifier.

Looking up the germline V gene (reference sequence) yields CDR1 SSHAT and CDR2 FNYEAQ. From cysteine to phenylalanine, the CDR3 is 15 amino acids long. The CDR3 DNA has 45 bases and is translated from base 1. Genomic DNA was extracted from sorted cells with the Quick-DNA Microprep Kit. Amplification of TCRbeta DNA was done with the immunoSEQ hsTCRbeta kit, following the protocol from the manufacturer. TCRbeta libraries were sequenced on an Illumina MiSeq instrument. In the source study's methods: Once out-of-frame sequences had been removed, millions of distinct TCRbeta sequences were left, which works out to an average of roughly 64,000 per individual. Each individual was scored by the count of roughly 160 previously reported CMV-associated TCRbeta sequences and the total productive distinct TCRbeta count. A beta-binomial model was reimplemented in Python, and random forests from scikit-learn, run with default parameters, were trained on data from the US cohort. On the Belgian cohort, classifier performance was reported as the median AUC, along with percentile confidence intervals, across 10,000 bootstrap iterations. TCRdb stores this immuneACCESS table with in-frame sequences only. Part of the clones is absent; in the studies checked, under half of the shortfall reflects unresolved V genes, and no reason is known for the rest. That table is the source of V, J and clone size, and D and trimming were worked out from the DNA. The sample table holds approximately 61,000 clones, of which 80% were seen once. The ten most abundant clones make up 0.53% of the sample.

A FACSAria II was used to sort memory CD4+ T cells, defined as single viable CD3+CD4+CD8-CD45RO+ cells. CMV serostatus was determined with a Roche Elecsys assay detecting serum IgG against CMV pp150, pp28, p38 and p52. After the samples were thawed, total CD4+ T cells were enriched through positive selection using CD4 magnetic microbeads. Samples originated from another study that specifically interrogated the CD4+ T cell memory repertoire. Peripheral blood mononuclear cells were isolated and cryopreserved according to standard operating procedures, and serum was stored at -80 degrees C. Staining used CD3-PerCP (BW264/56), CD4-APC (RPA-T4), CD45RO-PE (UCHT1) and CD8-Pacific Orange (3B5) antibodies, with Sytox blue excluding non-viable cells.

The V gene is TRBV7-7 and the J gene is TRBJ2-7; TRBD2 fits 7 bases in the junction. The clonotype was recovered from an adult in good health and CMV-seronegative. Some clones in this sample may be carry-over from other donors' samples. Sequenced material: memory CD4+ T cells from blood. Here is the DNA: TGTGCTAGCAGCTCAGGACTAGGAGGGTCCTACGAGCAGTACTTC. This sequence encodes CASSSGLGGSYEQYF.